The entry below describes one T cell receptor beta chain. The data were taken from a study of blood T cell repertoires in COVID-19. Whole-study context: Material from acute and convalescent COVID-19 was sourced from the United States, Italy and Spain. In each case, the material was cDNA or gDNA derived from T cells, B-cell-depleted T cells, or PBMCs.

Original processing notes: Amplification of reference gene primers provided the estimated nucleated cell counts. Sequenced by immunoSEQ multiplex PCR; TCRdb stores in-frame clones only, minus some. The V and J calls and clone size come from that table; D and trimming were worked out from the DNA. Among about 190,000 clones listed, roughly 80% were seen once. The germline V gene encodes CDR1 SEHNR and CDR2 FQNEAQ (reference sequence). There are 17 residues in the CDR3. V was trimmed by 5 bases and J by 7 bases, leaving 27 bases between them. The genes are TRBV7-9 and TRBJ2-7, with D perhaps matching TRBD1 (6 bases). Sequenced: peripheral blood. The origin of this receptor is a man aged 55 to 70 with active or convalescent COVID-19. CDR3 sequence reads: CASSANRVSSTDFEQYF. The CDR3 bases are TGTGCCAGCAGCGCCAACAGGGTTTCTTCCACCGATTTTGAGCAGTACTTC.